Presented here are 21 T cell receptor beta chains from one specimen sequenced in a study of blood T cell repertoires in COVID-19. Libraries were prepared by immunoSEQ multiplex PCR; TCRdb keeps only in-frame clonotypes and omits some of them. The table records 130,000 or so clones, around three quarters of them present only once. Sequenced material: peripheral blood. The receptors were gathered from a man in his 60s with active or convalescent COVID-19.

J is TRBJ2-5 and V is TRBV7-2; 13 bases line up with TRBD2. Germline assignment: CDR1 SGHTA and CDR2 FQGNSA. The V gene end was trimmed by 5 bases and the J gene end by 5 bases; junction bases not matched to a gene: 2. The CDR3 is made up of 14 amino acids. The CDR3 loop reads CASSGLAGAETQYF. DNA of the CDR3: TGTGCCAGCAGCGGACTAGCGGGAGCGGAGACCCAGTACTTC.

J is TRBJ1-2 and V is TRBV29-1; D might be TRBD1 (5 bases). Per the germline V gene, CDR1 is SQVTM and CDR2 is ANQGSEA. The ends were cut back, 3 bases at V and 4 bases at J, with 12 bases in the middle. This CDR3 has 13 amino acids. The CDR3 loop is CSVEEGKAYGYTF. The CDR3 DNA sequence: TGCAGCGTTGAGGAGGGGAAGGCCTATGGCTACACCTTC. Complete variable domain (other parts from reference TRBV29-1 and TRBJ1-2): SAVISQKPSRDICQRGTSLTIQCQVDSQVTMMFWYRQQPGQSLTLIATANQGSEATYESGFVIDKFPISRPNLTFSTLTVSNMSPEDSSIYLCSVEEGKAYGYTFGSGTRLTVV.

This chain connects TRBV6-5 to TRBJ1-3; 8 nucleotides line up with TRBD1. Germline CDR1 and CDR2: MNHEY and SVGAGI. V dropped 5 bases and J dropped 0; count of bases not matched to a gene: 3. The CDR3 length is 15 residues. CDR3: CASSPGGDSGNTIYF. The CDR3 coding sequence is TGTGCCAGCAGTCCAGGGGGCGACTCTGGAAACACCATATATTTT.

This chain links TRBV6-5 with TRBJ2-1; D may be TRBD2 (5 bases). The CDR3 extends over 16 amino acids. V was shortened by 0 bases and J by 0 bases, with 9 bases between the two germline ends. Germline V lookup: CDR1 MNHEY, CDR2 SVGAGI. CDR3 amino acids: CASSYSGSSSYNEQFF. The CDR3 nucleotides are TGTGCCAGCAGTTACTCAGGGAGTAGCTCCTACAATGAGCAGTTCTTC.

The table lists this clone with a few counts. V is TRBV27 and J is TRBJ1-2, with unresolved D. The V end lost 6 bases, the J end lost 0 bases, and 8 bases lay between the germline ends. CDR1 and CDR2 (germline): MNHEY, SMNVEV (reference sequence). CDR3 length: 13 residues. DNA for the CDR3: TGTGCCAGCAGCTACAGTGCTAACTATGGCTACACCTTC. It specifies CASSYSANYGYTF.

This clone was detected a few times. This chain connects TRBV18 to TRBJ2-3, with D possibly being TRBD1 (5 bases). The CDR3 has 15 residues. From germline, CDR1 is KGHSH and CDR2 LQKENI. V was clipped by 2 bases and J by 6 bases, with 15 bases between them. The CDR3 nucleotides are TGTGCCAGCTCACCAGTGGGGCCACCGGTGGATACGCAGTATTTT. This codes for CASSPVGPPVDTQYF.

The chain employs TRBV13 and TRBJ1-5; D is possibly TRBD1 (6 bases). The CDR3 spans 14 residues. V gave up 5 bases and J gave up 1 base, with 9 bases separating them. CDR1 is PRHDT, CDR2 FYEKMQ, per germline (reference sequence). Here the CDR3 DNA reads TGTGCCAGCAGCAACCAGGGGAGCAATCAGCCCCAGCATTTT. Its protein product is CASSNQGSNQPQHF.

J is TRBJ2-3 and V is TRBV29-1; the D gene is possibly TRBD1 (6 bases). Germline V gene lookup returns CDR1 SQVTM and CDR2 ANQGSEA. The CDR3 is made up of 13 amino acids. V lost 8 bases to trimming and J lost 0 bases, with 12 bases between them. CDR3 coding DNA: TGCAGCATACACAGGGAAAGCACAGATACGCAGTATTTT. Protein product: CSIHRESTDTQYF.

This clone was recorded once. The chain has TRBV6-5 and TRBJ2-5; 11 bases align to TRBD1. V lost 7 bases, J lost 6 bases, and 7 bases stayed unmatched. This CDR3 has 14 residues. The V gene's germline CDR1 is MNHEY and CDR2 SVGAGI. CDR3 DNA: TGTGCCAGCATGTCAGGGACAGGGGGGAAGACCCAGTACTTC. Residues: CASMSGTGGKTQYF.

This rearrangement joins TRBV10-3 to TRBJ2-3; 8 bases match TRBD2. The junction had 7 bases not matched to a gene; V was cut back by 8 bases and J by 0 bases. CDR3 length: 15 residues. Germline assignment: CDR1 ENHRY and CDR2 SYGVKD. Written as DNA, the CDR3 is TGTGCCATCGGTCGGGCTAGCGGGAGCACAGATACGCAGTATTTT. This codes for CAIGRASGSTDTQYF.

The rearrangement uses TRBV11-3 and TRBJ2-2, with D maybe TRBD1 (5 bases). The germline V gene has CDR1 SGHNT and CDR2 YENEEA. The CDR3 extends over 14 amino acids. V shed 7 bases and J shed 3 bases, with 12 bases lying between them. CDR3 amino acids: CASTLGPDTGELFF. The CDR3 bases are TGTGCCAGCACTCTGGGGCCAGACACCGGGGAGCTGTTTTTT.

This clone was seen only once. This rearrangement joins TRBV4-2 to TRBJ2-7; D possibly corresponds to TRBD2 (6 bases). CDR3 size: 13 residues. V was pared by 5 bases and J by 7 bases, with 15 bases between. CDR1 LGHNA and CDR2 YNFKEQ come from the germline V gene. The CDR3 coding sequence is TGTGCCAGCAGCAGGGAACTAGCAAATGAGCAGTACTTC. Amino acids: CASSRELANEQYF.

The rearrangement links TRBV6-5 to TRBJ1-1; D remains ambiguous. The V end lost 5 bases, the J end lost 2 bases, and 12 bases lay between the germline ends. The CDR3 consists of 14 residues. The germline CDR1 and CDR2 sequences are MNHEY and SVGAGI. This chain's CDR3 is CASSQLSSNTEAFF. CDR3 nucleotide sequence: TGTGCCAGCAGTCAACTATCATCTAACACTGAAGCTTTCTTT.

The chain has TRBV7-9 and TRBJ1-5, with TRBD1 as a possible D gene (5 bases). Trimming took 5 bases from V and 1 from J, leaving 15 bases between them. CDR3 size: 16 residues. Germline CDR1 SEHNR, CDR2 FQNEAQ (reference sequence). This chain's CDR3 is CASSPPGLGSNQPQHF. In DNA form, the CDR3 reads TGTGCCAGCAGCCCACCGGGACTGGGGAGCAATCAGCCCCAGCATTTT.

The chain combines TRBV3-1 (or the pseudogene TRBV3-2) with TRBJ1-2; perhaps TRBD1 as D (6 bases). The CDR3 consists of 14 residues. Germline-derived CDR1 and CDR2 are LGHDT and YNNKEL (reference sequence). V was cut by 4 bases and J by 4 bases, with 13 bases left in between. The CDR3 loop is CASSPPGQSYGYTF. The CDR3 nucleotides read TGTGCCAGCAGCCCTCCGGGACAAAGCTATGGCTACACCTTC.

In regard to this clone: The limits of the CDR3 on the DNA are not certain, so only TCRdb's listed CDR3 is given. J is TRBJ1-5 and V is TRBV21-1; the table calls TRBD1, which could not be checked here. TRBV21-1 is shown as a pseudogene. The CDR3 adds up to 14 amino acids, both ends counted. The CDR3: CASRWGQGNQPQHF.

The CDR3 loop reads CSEPWDNLSSYEQYF. The CDR3 DNA sequence: TGCAGCGAGCCTTGGGACAACCTATCCTCCTACGAGCAGTACTTC. The chain couples TRBV29-1 to TRBJ2-7, with D perhaps matching TRBD1 (6 bases). The germline gives CDR1 SQVTM, CDR2 ANQGSEA. This CDR3 region has 15 residues. V was clipped by 7 bases and J by 0 bases, with 19 bases between them.

The chain is built from TRBV28 and TRBJ1-6; TRBD1 might be the D (6 bases). V was trimmed by 3 bases and J by 5 bases, leaving 17 bases between them. Germline CDR1 and CDR2: MDHEN and SYDVKM. The CDR3 has 17 amino acids. This chain's CDR3 is CASSFVGLTGNNSPLHF. The DNA of the CDR3 is TGTGCCAGCAGTTTTGTCGGGCTTACAGGGAATAATTCACCCCTCCACTTT.

The genes are TRBV6-4 and TRBJ2-5, with 9 bases that match TRBD2. There are 16 residues in the CDR3. CDR1 MRHNA and CDR2 SNTAGT come from the germline V gene. V lost 2 bases to trimming and J lost 3 bases; unmatched junction nucleotides: 7. CDR3 sequence (DNA): TGTGCCAGCAGTGACGAGGAGCGGGAGGAGGAAGAGACCCAGTACTTC. The encoded protein is CASSDEEREEEETQYF.

This chain connects TRBV27 to TRBJ2-7; a possible D gene is TRBD1 (6 bases). The V and J ends lost 5 bases and 2 bases respectively, with 10 bases between them. The CDR3 covers 13 residues. Germline assignment: CDR1 MNHEY and CDR2 SMNVEV (reference sequence). CDR3 loop: CASSRTGPYEQYF. CDR3 sequence (DNA): TGTGCCAGCAGTAGAACAGGGCCCTACGAGCAGTACTTC.

The chain employs TRBV2 and TRBJ2-3; D possibly corresponds to TRBD2 (5 bases). Trimming took 8 bases from V and 3 from J, leaving 9 bases between them. CDR1 SNHLY and CDR2 FYNNEI come from the germline V gene. This CDR3 has 12 amino acids. CDR3 protein: CASGRDTDTQYF. Written as DNA, the CDR3 is TGTGCCAGCGGCCGGGATACAGATACGCAGTATTTT.